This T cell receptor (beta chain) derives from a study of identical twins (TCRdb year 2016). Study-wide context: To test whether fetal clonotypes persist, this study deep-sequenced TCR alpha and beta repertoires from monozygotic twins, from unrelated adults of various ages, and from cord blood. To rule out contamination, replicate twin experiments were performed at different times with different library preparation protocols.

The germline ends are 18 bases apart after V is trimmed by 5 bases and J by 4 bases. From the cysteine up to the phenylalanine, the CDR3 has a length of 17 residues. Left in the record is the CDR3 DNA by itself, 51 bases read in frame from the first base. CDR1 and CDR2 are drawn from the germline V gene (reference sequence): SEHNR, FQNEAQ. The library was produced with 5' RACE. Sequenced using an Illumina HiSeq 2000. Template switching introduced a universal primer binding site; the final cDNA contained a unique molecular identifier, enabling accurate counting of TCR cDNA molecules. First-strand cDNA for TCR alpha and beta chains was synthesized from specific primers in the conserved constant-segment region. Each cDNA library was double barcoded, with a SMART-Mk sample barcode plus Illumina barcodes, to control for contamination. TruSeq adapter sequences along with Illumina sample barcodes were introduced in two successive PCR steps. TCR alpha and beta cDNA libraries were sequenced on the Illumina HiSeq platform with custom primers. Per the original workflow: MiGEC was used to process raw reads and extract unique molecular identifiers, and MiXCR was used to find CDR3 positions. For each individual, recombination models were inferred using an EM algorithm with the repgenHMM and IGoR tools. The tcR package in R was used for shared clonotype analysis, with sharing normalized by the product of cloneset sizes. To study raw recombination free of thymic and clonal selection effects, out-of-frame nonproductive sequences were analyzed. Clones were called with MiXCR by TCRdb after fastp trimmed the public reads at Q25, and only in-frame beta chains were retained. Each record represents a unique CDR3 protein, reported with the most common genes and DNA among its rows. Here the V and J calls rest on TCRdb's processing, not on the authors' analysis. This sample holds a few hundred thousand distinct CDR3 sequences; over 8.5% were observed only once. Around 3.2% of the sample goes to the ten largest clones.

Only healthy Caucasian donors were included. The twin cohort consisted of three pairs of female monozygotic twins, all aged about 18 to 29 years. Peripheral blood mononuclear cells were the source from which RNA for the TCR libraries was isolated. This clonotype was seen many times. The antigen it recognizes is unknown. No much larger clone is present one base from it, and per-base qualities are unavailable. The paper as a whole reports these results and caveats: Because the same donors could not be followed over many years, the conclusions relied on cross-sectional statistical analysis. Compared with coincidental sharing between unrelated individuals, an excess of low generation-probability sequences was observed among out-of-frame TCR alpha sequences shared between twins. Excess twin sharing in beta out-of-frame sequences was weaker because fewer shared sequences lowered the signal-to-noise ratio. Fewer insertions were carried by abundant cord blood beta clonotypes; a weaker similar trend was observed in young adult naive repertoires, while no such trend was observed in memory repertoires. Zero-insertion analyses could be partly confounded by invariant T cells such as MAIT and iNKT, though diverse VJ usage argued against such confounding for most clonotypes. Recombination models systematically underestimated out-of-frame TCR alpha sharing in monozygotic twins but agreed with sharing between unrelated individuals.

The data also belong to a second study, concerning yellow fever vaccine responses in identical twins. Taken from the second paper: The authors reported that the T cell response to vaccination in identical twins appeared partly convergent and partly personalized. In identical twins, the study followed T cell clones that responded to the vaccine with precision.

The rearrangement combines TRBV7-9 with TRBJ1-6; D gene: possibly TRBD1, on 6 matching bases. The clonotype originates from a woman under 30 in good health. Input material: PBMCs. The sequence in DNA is TGTGCCAGCAGCCCTAGCTCCGGGGGCGCGTATAATTCACCCCTCCACTTT. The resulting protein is CASSPSSGGAYNSPLHF.